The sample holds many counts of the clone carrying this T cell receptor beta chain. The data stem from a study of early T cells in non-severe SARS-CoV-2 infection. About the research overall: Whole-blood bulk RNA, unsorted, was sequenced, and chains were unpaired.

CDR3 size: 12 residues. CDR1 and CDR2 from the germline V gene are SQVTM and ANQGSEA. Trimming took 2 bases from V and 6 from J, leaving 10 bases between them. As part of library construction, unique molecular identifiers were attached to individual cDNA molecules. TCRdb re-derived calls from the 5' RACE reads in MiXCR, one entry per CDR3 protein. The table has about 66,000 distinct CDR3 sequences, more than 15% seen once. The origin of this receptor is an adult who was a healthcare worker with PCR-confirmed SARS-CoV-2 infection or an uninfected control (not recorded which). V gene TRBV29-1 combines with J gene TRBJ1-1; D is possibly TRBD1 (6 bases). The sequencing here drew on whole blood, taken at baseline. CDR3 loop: CSVERDTAEAFF. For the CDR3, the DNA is TGCAGCGTTGAAAGGGACACCGCTGAAGCTTTCTTT.